This entry is about one T cell receptor (beta chain). The antigen remains undetermined. The sample belongs to a study of cytomegalovirus exposure and HLA in healthy donors. As for the study in general: Falling in the Caucasian-associated ancestry cluster were about 80% of some 400 genotyped donors.

The PCR made use of 60 Vbeta and 13 Jbeta primers. Profiled with immunoSEQ multiplex PCR; TCRdb holds only in-frame clones, not every one. The sample lists tens of thousands of clones; 77% were seen once. It was healthy bone marrow donors who served as donors. Overall study results and limits: Three CMV-associated chains proved CMV antigen-specific in vitro.

The clonotype comes from a man aged 45-60 years in good health and CMV-seropositive. The specimen was PBMCs.

CDR3 in amino acids: CASSLPPPGREQYF. CDR3 nucleotide sequence: TGTGCCAGCAGTTTACCCCCCCCGGGTAGGGAGCAGTACTTC. The V and J genes are TRBV27 and TRBJ2-7; D gene ambiguous. The ends were cut back, 2 bases at V and 7 bases at J, with 15 bases in the middle. This CDR3 is 14 amino acids long. Germline V CDR1 and CDR2: MNHEY, SMNVEV (reference sequence).